Following are 11 T cell receptor beta chains from one sample sequenced in a study of T cell responses to AZD1222 COVID-19 vaccine. Using immunoSEQ multiplex PCR, the repertoire was profiled, and TCRdb retains in-frame clones only, with some absent. The table lists 110,000 to 150,000 clones, 85% to 95% of them singletons. The sample here was peripheral blood, taken after recovery from COVID-19. All receptors come from an adult who had recovered from COVID-19.

The chain is built from TRBV9 and TRBJ1-1; possible D gene TRBD1, 6 bases. This CDR3 contains 14 residues. V was shortened by 4 bases and J by 6 bases, with 16 bases between the two germline ends. Germline V lookup: CDR1 SGDLS, CDR2 YYNGEE. The CDR3 sequence: CASSLIQGTAEAFF. CDR3 nucleotide sequence: TGTGCCAGCAGCTTAATACAGGGTACCGCTGAAGCTTTCTTT.

The CDR3 sequence is CASSLVGSAYEQYF. As DNA, the CDR3 is TGTGCCAGCAGCTTAGTTGGGAGCGCCTACGAGCAGTACTTC. The genes are TRBV5-4 and TRBJ2-7; weak D call: TRBD2 (5 bases). Trimming removed 2 bases from V and 2 bases from J, with 11 bases in between. Germline lookup yields CDR1 SGHNT and CDR2 YYREEE (reference sequence). CDR3 length equals 14 residues.

The rearrangement uses TRBV5-8 and TRBJ2-2, with TRBD1 as a possible D gene (5 bases). The CDR3 consists of 17 residues. The V and J ends lost 4 bases and 0 bases respectively, with 16 bases between them. The germline gives CDR1 SGHTS, CDR2 YDEGEE. The CDR3 region has the DNA TGTGCCAGCAGCCCACAGGTATACGGCGCGAACACCGGGGAGCTGTTTTTT. Its protein is CASSPQVYGANTGELFF.

This chain connects TRBV9 to TRBJ2-7, with D perhaps given as TRBD1 or TRBD2 (6 bases each). The CDR3 length is 18 residues. CDR1 and CDR2 from the germline V gene are SGDLS and YYNGEE. Trimming removed 0 bases from V and 2 bases from J, with 21 bases in between. CDR3 amino acids: CASSVEVSGASETYEQYF. The CDR3 bases are TGTGCCAGCAGCGTAGAGGTTTCAGGGGCTAGCGAAACCTACGAGCAGTACTTC.

The DNA of the CDR3 is TGCGCCAGCAGCCAAGACGGCTCAGGAAGCTCCTACGAGCAGTACTTC. It yields the protein CASSQDGSGSSYEQYF. The chain is built from TRBV4-1 and TRBJ2-7, with D uncertain. The CDR3 is 16 amino acids. V lost 0 bases to trimming and J lost 0 bases, with 12 bases between them. The V gene's germline CDR1 is MGHRA and CDR2 YSYEKL.

V usage is TRBV2 and J usage is TRBJ2-5; 9 bases match TRBD2. This CDR3 spans 16 amino acids. The germline V gene has CDR1 SNHLY and CDR2 FYNNEI. Germline trimming cut 6 bases from V and 4 bases from J; bases unmatched to any gene: 12. The CDR3 loop reads CASSRPPIAGAETQYF. The CDR3 region has the DNA TGTGCCAGCAGCCGCCCACCTATAGCGGGAGCAGAGACCCAGTACTTC.

This chain connects TRBV10-2 to TRBJ1-1; perhaps TRBD1 as D (5 bases). Germline CDR1 is WSHSY and CDR2 is SAAADI. Trimming cost V 2 bases and J 3 bases, with 7 bases left between them. CDR3 length: 13 residues. The CDR3: CASSEARDTEAFF. The CDR3 nucleotides read TGCGCCAGCAGTGAGGCCAGGGACACTGAAGCTTTCTTT.

This chain joins TRBV12-5 and TRBJ2-1; D uncertain. Trimming removed 0 bases from V and 8 bases from J, with 17 bases in between. Germline loops: CDR1 LGHNT, CDR2 FRNRAP. This CDR3 spans 16 amino acids. The CDR3 loop reads CASGLVLGVNLDEQFF. In nucleotides, the CDR3 is TGTGCTAGTGGTTTGGTACTCGGAGTCAATCTGGATGAGCAGTTCTTC. The full variable domain, rest sourced from reference TRBV12-5 and TRBJ2-1, is DARVTQTPRHKVTEMGQEVTMRCQPILGHNTVFWYRQTMMQGLELLAYFRNRAPLDDSGMPKDRFSAEMPDATLATLKIQPSEPRDSAVYFCASGLVLGVNLDEQFFGPGTRLTVL.

A single count supports this clone. The rearrangement links TRBV7-3 to TRBJ2-3, with D tentatively TRBD2 (5 bases). V was pared by 5 bases and J by 9 bases, with 12 bases between. The CDR3 sequence is 12 residues long. Germline CDR1 and CDR2: SGHTA and FQGTGA. This CDR3 reads CASSPAGGTQYF. The CDR3 DNA is TGTGCCAGCAGCCCTGCAGGCGGGACGCAGTATTTT.

The rearrangement links TRBV6-6 to TRBJ1-5, with 10 bases that match TRBD1. Germline-derived CDR1 and CDR2 are MNHNY and SVGAGI (reference sequence). Trimming took 5 bases from V and 6 from J; bases not matched to a gene: 7. This CDR3 spans 15 amino acids. CDR3 coding DNA: TGTGCCAGCAGTGTAACCGGGACAGGGGCTCAGCCCCAGCATTTT. It codes for CASSVTGTGAQPQHF.

The chain is built from TRBV9 and TRBJ1-1; 8 nucleotides align to TRBD1. The CDR3 is 15 residues long. J lost 4 bases, V lost 1 base, and 6 bases had no gene match. The germline V gene has CDR1 SGDLS and CDR2 YYNGEE. CDR3 residues: CASSVSGQGPTEAFF. The CDR3 bases are TGTGCCAGCAGCGTATCAGGACAGGGCCCCACTGAAGCTTTCTTT.